This T cell receptor beta chain was identified during a study of OX40 agonist ivuxolimab in advanced cancers. Study summary: Therapy given before enrollment (anti-PD-1, anti-PD-L1 or anti-CTLA-4) was allowed, and over 35% had some. Study-level results: Still undetermined is the antigen specificity of the expanded peripheral T cells. The CD4+ and CD8+ T cells in the blood had expanded clonally by week 6 at 0.1 to 3.0 mg/kg. Some nonresponders likewise displayed low normalized T-cell clonal expansion.

V dropped 0 bases and J dropped 3; count of bases not matched to a gene: 2. The CDR3 covers 14 residues. Germline V gives CDR1 SGHTS, CDR2 YDEGEE. Sequenced by immunoSEQ multiplex PCR; TCRdb stores in-frame clones only, minus some. The profile shows tens of thousands of clones, around four fifths of them singletons. Points on this clone: The antigen is unknown.

The material was CD4+ or CD8+ T cells sorted from blood, obtained in a trial of the OX40 agonist ivuxolimab. The chain combines TRBV5-8 with TRBJ2-7; TRBD2 aligns across 8 bases. The sequence was collected from an adult with an advanced solid tumor such as melanoma, head and neck, liver or kidney cancer. The CDR3 coding sequence is TGTGCCAGCAGCTTGGCTGGGACTAGCTACGAGCAGTACTTC. Amino acid sequence: CASSLAGTSYEQYF.